Described below is a single T cell receptor beta chain sequence and its context. This sample was taken from a study of blood T cell repertoires in COVID-19. Study details: Material from acute and convalescent COVID-19 was sourced from the United States, Italy and Spain. PBMCs, B-cell-depleted T cells, or T cells provided the cDNA or gDNA that made up the material.

The trim removed 5 bases at V and 7 bases at J, leaving 9 bases unmatched. Looked up from germline, CDR1 is SGHDT and CDR2 is YYEEEE. The CDR3 is 15 residues long. Per the study methods: Estimated nucleated cell counts came from reference gene primer amplification. Only in-frame clones appear in the TCRdb table, and some are missing; sequencing was by immunoSEQ multiplex PCR. The DNA was the basis for D and trimming; V, J and clone size are from that table. The sample holds about 230,000 clones; roughly 80% are singletons and the top ten take roughly 8%. The specimen sequenced was peripheral blood. This TCR was sampled from a woman aged 80 or over with acute or convalescent COVID-19. J is TRBJ1-6 and V is TRBV5-6, with TRBD1 identical over 7 bases. CDR3 sequence reads: CASSLNRGQNSPLHF. The CDR3 region has the DNA TGTGCCAGCAGTCTCAACAGGGGCCAGAATTCACCCCTCCACTTT.